Listed below are T cell receptor beta chains from one sample, sequenced in a study of blood T cell repertoires in COVID-19. Assay used: immunoSEQ multiplex PCR; TCRdb lists only in-frame clones, some missing. The repertoire holds about 400,000 clones, 89% seen once, with 0.95% to 1.5% in the top ten. The sample consisted of peripheral blood. These receptors were collected from a middle-aged man with acute or convalescent COVID-19. The CDR3 runs from the conserved cysteine through the conserved F or W. Fields, in order: J gene, clone size, D gene, V gene, CDR3 DNA, CDR3 protein. A D gene is named only where the DNA matches it firmly. Part of the rows lack a size; the others show once, few, many or a class for expanded clones.

TRBJ2-1 | . | . | TRBV20-1 | TGCAGTGCCCAACCGGCGGGGCTGCAGTTCTTC | CSAQPAGLQFF
TRBJ2-7 | . | . | TRBV5-4 | TGTGCCAGCAGCTTGGACTTGGTCTCCTACGAGCAGTACTTC | CASSLDLVSYEQYF
TRBJ2-1 | . | TRBD2 | TRBV7-7 | TGTGCTAGCAGCTTGGGGGGGAGATACAATGAGCAGTTCTTC | CASSLGGRYNEQFF
TRBJ2-1 | . | TRBD2 | TRBV6-5 | TGTGCCAGCAGTTTCGGGACTAGCAAGTTCTTC | CASSFGTSKFF
TRBJ2-7 | . | . | TRBV4-3 | TGCGCCAGCAGCCAAGCTGGCAGGGGCTACGACGAGCAGTACTTC | CASSQAGRGYDEQYF
TRBJ2-1 | . | . | TRBV5-4 | TGTGCCAGCAGCTTCCCAGGGGTGAGCTCCTACAATGAGCAGTTCTTC | CASSFPGVSSYNEQFF
TRBJ1-4 | . | TRBD1 | TRBV5-1 | TGCGCCAGCAGCAGGACAGGGATTAATGAAAAACTGTTTTTT | CASSRTGINEKLFF
TRBJ1-2 | . | . | TRBV6-5 | TGTGCCAGCAAGCCGGGACCTGTCGGGGGTGGCTACACCTTC | CASKPGPVGGGYTF
TRBJ1-5 | . | . | TRBV19 | TGTGCCAGTAGTCTCGGGCGGGATCAGCCCCAGCATTTT | CASSLGRDQPQHF
TRBJ2-3 | . | TRBD2 | TRBV11-2 | TGTGCCAGCAGCCAAATGTCAGCGGGAGCTGATACGCAGTATTTT | CASSQMSAGADTQYF
TRBJ2-3 | . | . | TRBV27 | TGTGCCACTAGGATGGGGCAGGGGACAGATACGCAGTATTTT | CATRMGQGTDTQYF
TRBJ1-6 | once | . | TRBV27 | TGTGCCACCGCTCGGGGAAGTGCAAATTCACCCCTCCACTTT | CATARGSANSPLHF
TRBJ1-1 | . | . | TRBV14 | TGTGCCAGCAGCCAAGATTTGGGAGTAGACAGGTGGATGAACACTGAAGCTTTCTTT | CASSQDLGVDRWMNTEAFF
TRBJ1-1 | . | TRBD1 | TRBV5-1 | TGCGCCAGCAGCTCGTATCCCGGGACAGGGCAGAAGAACACTGAAGCTTTCTTT | CASSSYPGTGQKNTEAFF
TRBJ2-5 | . | . | TRBV5-1 | TGCGCCAGCAGCCCTCCCGGGGAGACCCAGTACTTC | CASSPPGETQYF
TRBJ1-4 | . | . | TRBV2 | TGTGCCAGCAGCCTCCGGGACTTTAATGAAAAACTGTTTTTT | CASSLRDFNEKLFF